These 20 T cell receptor beta chains were sequenced from one sample in a study of blood T cell repertoires in COVID-19. TCRdb's copy holds only in-frame clones and misses some; the assay was immunoSEQ multiplex PCR. There are hundreds of thousands of clones in the sample; approximately 86% occur only once, and just over 8% lies in the top ten. Sequenced: PBMCs or T cells enriched from blood (not recorded which). The origin of the receptors is a woman aged 55-70 years who had recovered from COVID-19.

The chain carries TRBV19 and TRBJ2-2, with 9 bases identical to TRBD1. The germline V gene encodes CDR1 LNHDA and CDR2 SQIVND (reference sequence). This CDR3 is 16 amino acids long. The ends lost 6 bases at V and 6 bases at J; junction bases unmatched: 11. Here the CDR3 DNA reads TGTGCCAGTAGGCCGGGACAGGGAGTGTTCGCCGGGGAGCTGTTTTTT. It is translated as CASRPGQGVFAGELFF.

This clone appeared once. V and J are TRBV28 and TRBJ1-1, with D possibly TRBD1 on 5 matching bases. The CDR3 spans 13 residues. Trimming took 10 bases from V and 0 from J, leaving 12 bases between them. The germline gives CDR1 MDHEN, CDR2 SYDVKM. The CDR3 DNA is TGTGCCACCTTCAGGGAAATGAACACTGAAGCTTTCTTT. This sequence encodes CATFREMNTEAFF.

The chain couples TRBV3-1 (or the pseudogene TRBV3-2) to TRBJ1-6, with 8 bases that match TRBD1. This CDR3 has 13 amino acids. V trimming: 5 bases; J trimming: 13 bases; junction bases outside the gene matches: 7. Germline CDR1 is LGHDT and CDR2 is YNNKEL (reference sequence). CDR3 DNA sequence: TGTGCCAGCAGCTCCGGGACAGGTTATCCCCTCCACTTT. It translates to CASSSGTGYPLHF.

The CDR3 reads CAWSEFLASEAFF. CDR3 in DNA: TGTGCCTGGAGTGAATTCCTTGCTAGTGAAGCTTTCTTT. The V and J genes are TRBV30 and TRBJ1-1; the D is unclear. Trimming stripped 1 base from V and 7 bases from J, with 13 bases between. This CDR3 region has 13 residues. Germline values: CDR1 GTSNPN, CDR2 SVGIG (reference sequence).

This chain connects TRBV3-1 (or the pseudogene TRBV3-2) to TRBJ2-2; D is possibly TRBD1 (5 bases). This CDR3 region has 15 residues. The ends were cut back, 2 bases at V and 7 bases at J, with 14 bases in the middle. Germline CDR1 reads LGHDT; CDR2 reads YNNKEL (reference sequence). CDR3 sequence: CASSQMAGMGGELFF. The CDR3 bases are TGTGCCAGCAGCCAAATGGCAGGGATGGGCGGGGAGCTGTTTTTT.

The rearrangement links TRBV28 to TRBJ2-5; 8 positions match TRBD1. Per germline, CDR1 MDHEN and CDR2 SYDVKM. CDR3 length equals 13 residues. Germline trimming cut 10 bases from V and 3 bases from J; bases unmatched to any gene: 7. DNA of the CDR3: TGTGCCACCGACAGGGGTTCCGAAGAGACCCAGTACTTC. As protein: CATDRGSEETQYF.

This clone was observed once. The same CDR3 arises from other DNA sequences in this sample as well. The DNA of the CDR3 is TGTGCCAGCAGCCTCAGGGGGACTGGGGCCAACGTCCTGACTTTC. This encodes CASSLRGTGANVLTF. V and J are TRBV7-9 and TRBJ2-6; 7 positions match TRBD1. Losses at the gene ends were 5 bases for V and 2 bases for J; bases not matched to a gene: 3. This CDR3 has 15 amino acids. Germline V gives CDR1 SEHNR, CDR2 FQNEAQ (reference sequence).

This clone has more than one count but fewer than ten. V usage is TRBV2 and J usage is TRBJ1-2; the D is unclear. The CDR3 runs 13 residues. Trimming removed 6 bases at V and 7 bases at J, with 15 bases between. CDR1 and CDR2 (germline): SNHLY, FYNNEI. CDR3 sequence: CASSGDIGGGYTF. CDR3 in DNA: TGTGCCAGCAGCGGAGATATAGGTGGTGGCTACACCTTC.

The rearrangement links TRBV19 to TRBJ2-1; D gene uncertain. Germline-derived CDR1 and CDR2 are LNHDA and SQIVND (reference sequence). This CDR3 spans 13 amino acids. Trimming pared 3 bases from V and 5 bases from J, leaving 8 bases between. In DNA form, the CDR3 reads TGTGCCAGTAGTATGAGAGAAGACAATGAGCAGTTCTTC. Amino acids: CASSMREDNEQFF.

The chain uses TRBV5-1 and TRBJ1-1; a weak D match, TRBD1 (5 bases). Trimming stripped 7 bases from V and 6 bases from J, with 28 bases between. Germline-derived CDR1 and CDR2 are SGHRS and YFSETQ. The CDR3 is 17 residues long. CDR3 amino acids: CASWLGGDGSLWAEAFF. DNA of the CDR3: TGCGCCAGCTGGTTGGGAGGGGACGGGAGCTTATGGGCTGAAGCTTTCTTT.

The genes are TRBV18 and TRBJ1-1; the D is unclear. Trimming shortened V by 10 bases and J by 1 base, and 13 bases separated the two germline ends. The CDR3 sequence is 13 residues long. The V gene's germline CDR1 is KGHSH and CDR2 LQKENI. This CDR3 reads CATQSPGNTEAFF. The CDR3 DNA sequence: TGTGCCACCCAAAGTCCAGGGAACACTGAAGCTTTCTTT.

V gene TRBV3-1 (or the pseudogene TRBV3-2) combines with J gene TRBJ2-5, with 11 bases aligning to TRBD2. Per germline, CDR1 LGHDT and CDR2 YNNKEL (reference sequence). V lost 4 bases to trimming and J lost 4 bases; unmatched junction nucleotides: 11. This CDR3 region has 17 residues. The CDR3 is CASSRFLSGGAGETQYF. In DNA form, the CDR3 reads TGTGCCAGCAGCCGATTCCTTAGCGGGGGGGCGGGAGAGACCCAGTACTTC.

About this clone itself: This sample includes further DNA sequences coding for the same CDR3. This chain joins TRBV10-3 and TRBJ1-6; 8 positions agree with TRBD1. The germline gives CDR1 ENHRY, CDR2 SYGVKD. V trimming: 0 bases; J trimming: 6 bases; junction bases outside the gene matches: 1. The CDR3 loop spans 15 amino acids. The CDR3 coding sequence is TGTGCCATCAGTGAGTCCACAGGGGGTAATTCACCCCTCCACTTT. Translating gives CAISESTGGNSPLHF.

The table lists this clone with a few counts. The gene calls are TRBV7-2 and TRBJ1-2, with 7 nucleotides matching TRBD1. CDR1 and CDR2 (germline): SGHTA, FQGNSA. This CDR3 has 13 amino acids. Losses at the gene ends were 2 bases for V and 6 bases for J; bases not matched to a gene: 3. The DNA for the CDR3 is TGTGCCAGCAGCTTAACCAGGGGGGATGGCTACACCTTC. It codes for CASSLTRGDGYTF.

This sequence joins TRBV19 and TRBJ1-1; 10 nucleotides align to TRBD1. CDR3 size: 16 residues. V shed 5 bases and J 4 bases; nucleotides not matched to a gene: 10. The germline CDR1 and CDR2 sequences are LNHDA and SQIVND (reference sequence). CDR3 sequence (DNA): TGTGCCAGTAGTCCTTCCGGACAGGGGGGCGGCACTGAAGCTTTCTTT. It translates to CASSPSGQGGGTEAFF.

In this sample, this clone turned up once. This sample also contains other DNA sequences that code for the same CDR3. The chain uses TRBV19 and TRBJ2-2, with 10 bases identical to TRBD1. V lost 5 bases, J lost 5 bases, and 5 bases stayed unmatched. CDR1 and CDR2 from the germline V gene are LNHDA and SQIVND (reference sequence). The CDR3 extends over 15 amino acids. CDR3 nucleotide sequence: TGTGCCAGTAGTCCCCGGACAGGGGGAACCGGGGAGCTGTTTTTT. As protein: CASSPRTGGTGELFF.

The V call is TRBV20-1, the J call TRBJ1-1; maybe TRBD1 (5 bases). The CDR3 is made up of 12 amino acids. V was clipped by 3 bases and J by 5 bases, with 10 bases between them. In germline, CDR1 is DFQATT, CDR2 SNEGSKA (reference sequence). The CDR3: CSASRGGTEAFF. The CDR3 nucleotides read TGCAGTGCTAGTCGGGGGGGGACTGAAGCTTTCTTT.

The sample holds one count of this clone. V gene TRBV6-2 or TRBV6-3 combines with J gene TRBJ2-7, with D maybe TRBD1 (5 bases). V was pared by 4 bases and J by 2 bases, with 12 bases between. Germline V lookup: CDR1 MNHEY, CDR2 SVGEGT. The CDR3 consists of 14 residues. CDR3 protein: CASSLTAGAYEQYF. DNA for the CDR3: TGTGCCAGCAGTTTGACAGCTGGCGCCTACGAGCAGTACTTC.

V and J are TRBV10-3 and TRBJ2-1; D remains ambiguous. Trimming shortened V by 5 bases and J by 2 bases, and 16 bases separated the two germline ends. Germline V CDR1 and CDR2: ENHRY, SYGVKD. The CDR3 is 16 residues long. The chain's CDR3 is CAISFRLADTYNEQFF. The DNA of the CDR3 is TGTGCCATCAGTTTTCGACTGGCCGATACCTACAATGAGCAGTTCTTC.

V gene TRBV27 combines with J gene TRBJ2-3, with D possibly matching TRBD1 (7 bases). The CDR3 covers 15 residues. Per the germline V gene, CDR1 is MNHEY and CDR2 is SMNVEV (reference sequence). The V end lost 0 bases, the J end lost 1 base, and 8 bases lay between the germline ends. Here the CDR3 DNA reads TGTGCCAGCAGTTTATCCAGGGGGGGCACAGATACGCAGTATTTT. Translated, it gives CASSLSRGGTDTQYF.